There are many counts of the clone carrying this T cell receptor (beta chain). As yet, its antigen is unknown. This record comes from a study of T cell repertoires in cytomegalovirus infection. V trimming: 4 bases; J trimming: 2 bases; junction bases outside the gene matches: 11. Germline V gene data show CDR1 as SGHTA and CDR2 as FQGNSA. This CDR3 region has 17 residues. Study-level findings and limits: CMV carriers with the relevant HLA were identified by cumulative public TCR beta family frequency. Dominating the ex vivo response were HLA-C-restricted CMV-specific TCR beta clonotypes.

TCRdb re-analysed the reads in MiXCR, keeping a single row per CDR3 protein. Of nearly 650,000 distinct CDR3 sequences detected, approximately 25% appear once; the ten largest clones hold 6.5% to 10%. This chain uses TRBV7-2 with TRBJ2-1; 7 nucleotides line up with TRBD1. This TCR derives from a human donor in good health (CMV status not recorded). Some clones in this sample may be carry-over from other donors' samples. Sequencing used CD8+ T cells from PBMCs. In DNA, the CDR3 is TGTGCCAGCAGCTCCCTACCGGGACAGATTCCCTACAATGAGCAGTTCTTC. Translation: CASSSLPGQIPYNEQFF.